The 13 T cell receptor beta chains below come from one sample, sequenced in a study of stem cell transplantation in POMP-related autoinflammatory disease. Generated by immunoSEQ multiplex PCR, the TCRdb table keeps only in-frame clones and is missing some. The data hold roughly 70,000 clones, with roughly 88% observed a single time. The specimen was CD4+ T cells from PBMCs, collected after stem cell transplantation. The source of these receptors is a human patient with POMP-related autoinflammation and immune dysregulation (PRAID). Some T cells may be the graft donor's.

The chain's CDR3 is CASSEAEGSRGYTF. The CDR3 nucleotides read TGTGCCAGCAGTGAAGCTGAGGGTTCCAGAGGCTACACCTTC. The gene calls are TRBV6-1 and TRBJ1-2; no clear D. The V gene's germline CDR1 is MNHNS and CDR2 SASEGT. CDR3 length equals 14 residues. Between the trimmed V and J ends, which lost 0 bases and 8 bases, there was a span of 13 bases.

This chain connects TRBV5-5 to TRBJ1-1, with D unclear. Trimming removed 4 bases at V and 0 bases at J, with 7 bases between. In germline, CDR1 is SGHKS, CDR2 YYEKEE (reference sequence). The CDR3 runs to 13 residues. The DNA for the CDR3 is TGTGCCAGCAGCCCGGACGTGAACACTGAAGCTTTCTTT. Translating it yields CASSPDVNTEAFF.

The chain has TRBV9 and TRBJ2-1; no clear D. V was shortened by 1 base and J by 3 bases, with 2 bases between the two germline ends. Germline loops: CDR1 SGDLS, CDR2 YYNGEE. The CDR3 extends over 12 amino acids. The CDR3 region is CASSVYYNEQFF. The CDR3 nucleotides read TGTGCCAGCAGCGTATACTACAATGAGCAGTTCTTC.

The V gene is TRBV11-2, the J gene TRBJ1-1; D is ambiguous. Trimming cost V 4 bases and J 1 base, with 10 bases left between them. The CDR3 consists of 14 residues. Germline CDR1 and CDR2: SGHAT and FQNNGV. The CDR3 protein is CASSWARRNTEAFF. CDR3 DNA sequence: TGTGCCAGCAGCTGGGCCCGGCGGAACACTGAAGCTTTCTTT. The full variable domain, in which reference TRBV11-2 and TRBJ1-1 provide the parts outside the CDR3, is EAGVAQSPRYKIIEKRQSVAFWCNPISGHATLYWYQQILGQGPKLLIQFQNNGVVDDSQLPKDRFSAERLKGVDSTLKIQPAKLEDSAVYLCASSWARRNTEAFFGQGTRLTVV.

The rearrangement links TRBV5-1 to TRBJ1-2; no clear D. The V end was cut by 0 bases, the J end by 0 bases, with 12 bases between. CDR3 length equals 16 residues. CDR1 is SGHRS and CDR2 is YFSETQ in the germline V gene. CDR3 loop: CASSLEGPRSNYGYTF. The CDR3 nucleotides are TGCGCCAGCAGCTTGGAAGGGCCCAGGTCTAACTATGGCTACACCTTC.

CDR3 sequence reads: CASSILTEGDGYTF. The CDR3 nucleotides are TGTGCCAGCAGCATCCTGACAGAAGGAGATGGCTACACCTTC. The chain recombines TRBV7-9 with TRBJ1-2, with D possibly being TRBD1 (5 bases). CDR1 is SEHNR, CDR2 FQNEAQ, per germline (reference sequence). V gave up 5 bases and J gave up 6 bases, with 16 bases separating them. The CDR3 loop spans 14 amino acids.

V is TRBV10-3 and J is TRBJ2-7, with D tentatively TRBD1 (6 bases). V was trimmed by 7 bases and J by 7 bases, leaving 20 bases between them. The CDR3 is 14 amino acids. Germline CDR1 reads ENHRY; CDR2 reads SYGVKD. The DNA for the CDR3 is TGTGCCATCAAGCCACAGGGACCCTTTGGGGAGCAGTACTTC. Amino acid sequence: CAIKPQGPFGEQYF.

The J gene is TRBJ1-2, the V gene TRBV19, with 8 nucleotides matching TRBD1. Germline lookup yields CDR1 LNHDA and CDR2 SQIVND (reference sequence). Trimming at V came to 6 bases and at J to 4 bases, leaving 10 bases not matched to a gene. This CDR3 has 15 residues. The CDR3: CASSRQGPTIYGYTF. The CDR3 DNA reads as TGTGCCAGTAGCAGACAGGGGCCAACGATCTATGGCTACACCTTC.

The chain couples TRBV27 to TRBJ1-4; possible D gene TRBD1, 6 bases. Trimming stripped 6 bases from V and 4 bases from J, with 12 bases between. This CDR3 has 14 residues. Germline assignment: CDR1 MNHEY and CDR2 SMNVEV (reference sequence). CDR3 nucleotides: TGTGCCAGCAGCAACAGGGACCTTAATGAAAAACTGTTTTTT. Translation: CASSNRDLNEKLFF.

V and J are TRBV24-1 and TRBJ2-7, with a weak D call TRBD2 (5 bases). The V and J ends lost 12 bases and 4 bases respectively, with 15 bases between them. The CDR3 length is 12 residues. CDR1 KGHDR and CDR2 SFDVKD come from the germline V gene. CDR3 nucleotide sequence: TGTGCCCCGACCGACTATCCGTACGAGCAGTACGTC. Its translation: CAPTDYPYEQYV.

The chain is built from TRBV3-1 (or the pseudogene TRBV3-2) and TRBJ1-5, with TRBD1 matching 10 bases. J gave up 6 bases and V 4 bases, and 3 bases lay outside the gene matches. The CDR3 has 14 residues. CDR1 is LGHDT, CDR2 YNNKEL, per germline (reference sequence). The CDR3 sequence is CASSPTGGGQPQHF. The CDR3 DNA reads TGTGCCAGCAGCCCGACAGGGGGCGGTCAGCCCCAGCATTTT.

This chain joins TRBV9 and TRBJ1-1; TRBD1 is a possible D gene (6 bases). The V gene lost 0 bases and the J gene lost 4 bases, with 13 bases spanning the gap. This CDR3 is built from 15 residues. Germline V gives CDR1 SGDLS, CDR2 YYNGEE. The CDR3 loop reads CASSVAGGLGTEAFF. In nucleotides, the CDR3 is TGTGCCAGCAGCGTAGCGGGGGGCCTCGGCACTGAAGCTTTCTTT.

This clone has only one observation. This sequence joins TRBV28 and TRBJ2-7; possible D gene TRBD1, 6 bases. The CDR3 spans 13 residues. V lost 5 bases to trimming and J lost 3 bases, with 11 bases between them. In germline, CDR1 is MDHEN, CDR2 SYDVKM. The DNA of the CDR3 is TGTGCCAGCAGTCCCCGACAGGTCTACGAGCAGTACGTC. Translation gives CASSPRQVYEQYV.